This TCR beta chain stems from a study of cytomegalovirus exposure and HLA in healthy donors. General study points: Solely CMV serostatus was available to characterize immune exposure. In presence/absence analyses, roughly uniform sequencing depth across donors was assumed.

Trimming took 5 bases from V and 3 from J; bases not matched to a gene: 9. Germline V gene data show CDR1 as SGHNT and CDR2 as YENEEA. This CDR3 is 16 amino acids long. This PCR relied on a set of 60 Vbeta primers and 13 Jbeta primers. Method: immunoSEQ multiplex PCR; TCRdb's copy keeps in-frame clones and lacks some. This table has roughly 86,000 clones, approximately 70% appearing once. In regard to this clone: Its matching antigen is unknown.

The receptor was isolated from a man aged 55 to 70 in good health and CMV-seronegative. The rearrangement links TRBV11-3 to TRBJ2-2, with TRBD2 identical over 7 bases. Sequencing was carried out using PBMCs. The CDR3 spells CASSTDRGLDTGELFF. The DNA for the CDR3 is TGTGCCAGCAGCACCGACAGAGGACTAGACACCGGGGAGCTGTTTTTT.